The 5 T cell receptor beta chains below were found in one sample sequenced in a study of T cell changes during pregnancy in multiple sclerosis. Profiling relied on immunoSEQ multiplex PCR, and the TCRdb table lists in-frame clones only, not all of them. The table shows 60,000 or so clones, with approximately 92% occurring only once. The source was peripheral blood, collected in the first trimester of pregnancy. These receptors all come from a female donor with multiple sclerosis, enrolled in a pregnancy study.

The gene calls are TRBV5-6 and TRBJ2-1; 9 bases fit TRBD2. CDR1 is SGHDT and CDR2 is YYEEEE in the germline V gene. With 4 bases clipped from V and 10 bases from J, the junction kept 15 bases outside the gene matches. This CDR3 has 16 amino acids. The CDR3 is CASSPRGGGGRGEQFF. CDR3 DNA: TGTGCCAGCAGCCCGCGGGGGGGCGGGGGAAGAGGAGAGCAGTTCTTC.

This chain connects TRBV4-2 to TRBJ1-5, with D possibly being TRBD1 (6 bases). From germline, CDR1 is LGHNA and CDR2 YNFKEQ. V was shortened by 3 bases and J by 5 bases, with 8 bases between the two germline ends. The CDR3 totals 13 residues. CDR3 sequence (DNA): TGTGCCAGCAGCCAGGGGGCTGATCAGCCCCAGCATTTT. Protein sequence: CASSQGADQPQHF.

V and J are TRBV6-1 and TRBJ2-7, with D perhaps TRBD1 (7 bases). Looked up from germline, CDR1 is MNHNS and CDR2 is SASEGT. Trimming cost V 11 bases and J 6 bases, with 20 bases left between them. The CDR3 is 13 amino acids. The CDR3 here is CALLRDSGFEQYF. The CDR3 DNA reads as TGTGCCTTACTCCGGGACAGCGGGTTCGAGCAGTACTTC.

The rearrangement uses TRBV15 and TRBJ2-2, with D possibly TRBD1 on 5 matching bases. Between the trimmed V and J ends, which lost 7 bases and 4 bases, there was a span of 13 bases. This CDR3 region has 14 residues. Germline V lookup: CDR1 LNHNV, CDR2 YYDKDF (reference sequence). CDR3 sequence: CATIQERGTGELFF. CDR3 sequence (DNA): TGTGCCACCATTCAGGAAAGGGGCACCGGGGAGCTGTTTTTT. The entire variable domain, with the rest obtained from reference TRBV15 and TRBJ2-2, is as follows: DAMVIQNPRYQVTQFGKPVTLSCSQTLNHNVMYWYQQKSSQAPKLLFHYYDKDFNNEADTPDNFQSRRPNTSFCFLDIRSPGLGDTAMYLCATIQERGTGELFFGEGSRLTVL.

This chain joins TRBV27 and TRBJ1-1; the match to TRBD1 covers 10 bases. The ends lost 1 base at V and 0 bases at J; junction bases unmatched: 11. The CDR3 has 19 amino acids. Germline CDR1 and CDR2: MNHEY and SMNVEV (reference sequence). The CDR3 coding sequence is TGTGCCAGCAGTTTATACCCCCCGACAGGGGGCATCATGAACACTGAAGCTTTCTTT. Its translation: CASSLYPPTGGIMNTEAFF.